Described below is a single TCR beta chain sequence and its context. Its antigen is as yet unknown. Germline CDR1 reads SGHRS; CDR2 reads YFSETQ. The germline V and J ends were trimmed by 4 bases and 6 bases, with 8 bases remaining between them. The length of the CDR3 is 11 residues. This record belongs to a study of cytomegalovirus exposure and HLA in healthy donors. This PCR relied on a set of 60 Vbeta primers and 13 Jbeta primers. Some clones are missing from TCRdb's copy, which holds only in-frame ones; the method was immunoSEQ multiplex PCR. The sample has approximately 90,000 clones, 77% seen once. The donors were healthy bone marrow donors. Study-wide findings and caveats: The authors listed roughly 150 TCR beta chains as cytomegalovirus-associated. In a later analysis, common viral pathogens appeared linked to several of the most significant clusters. In an earlier analysis, productive rearrangement rates for most beta V segments clustered near 87% or 30%.

The chain employs TRBV5-1 and TRBJ2-7; TRBD2 might be the D (6 bases). What was sequenced was PBMCs. The clonotype originates from a boy under 18 in good health and CMV-seronegative. This CDR3 is CASSGGSEQYF. For the CDR3, the DNA is TGCGCCAGCAGCGGAGGGAGCGAGCAGTACTTC.